These 30 T cell receptor beta chains were sequenced from one sample in a study of vaccination effects on CD4 cells after COVID-19. Prior to sequencing, the ViraFEST assay stimulated PBMC with viral peptide pools, which expanded the antigen-specific CD4+ T cells. Cells that had been cultured for less than eleven days were the source of isolated CD4+ T cells. In the vaccine recipients, nucleocapsid antibodies were negative and there was no prior SARS-CoV-2 infection. Profiling relied on immunoSEQ multiplex PCR, and the TCRdb table lists in-frame clones only, not all of them. The profile shows about 24,000 clones, about two thirds of them singletons. No antigen has been assigned to these receptors. The sequencing used CD4+ T cells from PBMCs cultured with HCoV-OC43 spike peptides, collected before COVID-19 vaccination. Subset: HCoV-OC43 spike overlapping peptide pool stimulation. The origin of the receptors is a human donor who received a COVID-19 vaccine.

The chain recombines TRBV18 with TRBJ1-5; TRBD1 is a possible D gene (5 bases). This CDR3 spans 13 amino acids. CDR1 and CDR2 from the germline V gene are KGHSH and LQKENI. V shed 2 bases and J shed 6 bases, with 8 bases lying between them. The CDR3, as DNA: TGTGCCAGCTCACCAGGGGGAAGTCAGCCCCAGCATTTT. It yields the protein CASSPGGSQPQHF.

V is TRBV23-1 and J is TRBJ2-1; D gene uncertain. TRBV23-1 carries the ORF label, with uncertain function. The V end lost 2 bases, the J end lost 8 bases, and 13 bases lay between the germline ends. The CDR3 length is 14 residues. CDR3 region: CASSQPFRVHEQFF. The CDR3 region has the DNA TGCGCCAGCAGTCAACCCTTTAGGGTACATGAGCAGTTCTTC.

The chain has TRBV12-3 or TRBV12-4 and TRBJ2-1; D not certain. V lost 6 bases and J lost 7, with 13 bases in between. The CDR3 sequence is 13 residues long. In nucleotides, the CDR3 is TGTGCCAGCAGCCGACAAGATTATAATGAGCAGTTCTTC. This sequence encodes CASSRQDYNEQFF.

V is TRBV2 and J is TRBJ1-6; D gene unclear. In germline, CDR1 is SNHLY, CDR2 FYNNEI. The CDR3 spans 13 residues. Trimming stripped 4 bases from V and 5 bases from J, with 6 bases between. The CDR3 region has the DNA TGTGCCAGCAGTGTCGAGAATAATTCACCCCTCCACTTT. Encoded protein: CASSVENNSPLHF.

The table lists this clone with a few counts. V usage is TRBV5-1 and J usage is TRBJ2-7; the D is unclear. With 1 base removed from V and 1 base from J, the gap between germline ends came to 9 bases. The CDR3 contains 14 residues. Germline CDR1 reads SGHRS; CDR2 reads YFSETQ. CDR3 in amino acids: CASSLRTVSYEQYF. The CDR3 bases are TGCGCCAGCAGCTTGAGAACGGTATCCTACGAGCAGTACTTC.

V gene TRBV5-1 combines with J gene TRBJ2-1, with TRBD1 matching 9 bases. V was clipped by 4 bases and J by 9 bases; unmatched bases: 11. Germline CDR1 SGHRS, CDR2 YFSETQ. This CDR3 is built from 15 residues. In DNA, the CDR3 is TGCGCCAGCAGCCCTTTGACAGGGGGTTGGGTTGAGCAGTTCTTC. It yields the protein CASSPLTGGWVEQFF.

The chain recombines TRBV27 with TRBJ1-2; possibly TRBD1 for D (5 bases). V was clipped by 10 bases and J by 4 bases, with 22 bases between them. The CDR3 contains 15 residues. CDR1 and CDR2 (germline): MNHEY, SMNVEV (reference sequence). CDR3 DNA sequence: TGTGCCACGCTCCCATACGGGGCGCTAGGCTATGGCTACACCTTC. This sequence encodes CATLPYGALGYGYTF.

V and J are TRBV16 and TRBJ2-1; either TRBD1 or TRBD2 may supply D (5 bases each). Per the germline V gene, CDR1 is KGHSY and CDR2 is FQNENV. The CDR3 consists of 14 residues. Trimming cost V 3 bases and J 6 bases, with 12 bases left between them. CDR3 nucleotide sequence: TGTGCCAGCAGCCAGAGCCGTGGGGGCAATGAGCAGTTCTTC. Amino acid sequence: CASSQSRGGNEQFF.

The V call is TRBV2, the J call TRBJ1-1, with 9 positions matching TRBD1. V was pared by 5 bases and J by 0 bases, with 7 bases of the junction left unmatched. In germline, CDR1 is SNHLY, CDR2 FYNNEI. The CDR3 length is 16 residues. The CDR3 loop reads CASSSGTGFMNTEAFF. The CDR3 nucleotides read TGTGCCAGCAGTTCCGGGACAGGGTTTATGAACACTGAAGCTTTCTTT.

The chain is built from TRBV10-1 and TRBJ1-4, with D hard to call. Per germline, CDR1 WNHNN and CDR2 SYGVQD (reference sequence). The CDR3 contains 13 residues. V dropped 6 bases and J dropped 6 bases, with 11 bases sitting between them. The CDR3 spells CASSRTRDEKLFF. DNA of the CDR3: TGCGCCAGCAGCCGGACGCGGGATGAAAAACTGTTTTTT.

The chain joins TRBV5-5 to TRBJ2-7, with unresolved D. The CDR3 length is 16 residues. Trimming left V 1 base short and J 3 bases short, with 17 bases between. Looked up from germline, CDR1 is SGHKS and CDR2 is YYEKEE (reference sequence). Written as DNA, the CDR3 is TGTGCCAGCAGCTTGAATAGCCCGGCTGGAAACTACGAGCAGTACTTC. Translated, it gives CASSLNSPAGNYEQYF.

V usage is TRBV5-1 and J usage is TRBJ2-1; TRBD2 aligns across 11 bases. The germline CDR1 and CDR2 sequences are SGHRS and YFSETQ. The CDR3 extends over 17 amino acids. The J segment lost 3 bases and the V segment lost 2 bases, leaving 7 bases of the junction unmatched. In DNA form, the CDR3 reads TGCGCCAGCAGCTTACGGCTAGCGGGAGGCGGCTACAATGAGCAGTTCTTC. It codes for CASSLRLAGGGYNEQFF.

The table lists this clone with a few counts. V usage is TRBV3-1 (or the pseudogene TRBV3-2) and J usage is TRBJ2-3; 13 nucleotides line up with TRBD2. J was trimmed by 7 bases and V by 1 base; bases with no gene match: 2. This CDR3 region has 15 residues. Germline V gene data show CDR1 as LGHDT and CDR2 as YNNKEL (reference sequence). CDR3 DNA: TGTGCCAGCAGCCAAGGGGGACTAGCGGGATATACGCAGTATTTT. Translation: CASSQGGLAGYTQYF.

This clone was detected a few times. The chain has TRBV10-3 and TRBJ2-5; the match to TRBD2 covers 7 bases. This CDR3 contains 15 residues. The J segment lost 4 bases and the V segment lost 0 bases, leaving 5 bases of the junction unmatched. Germline CDR1 is ENHRY and CDR2 is SYGVKD. The chain's CDR3 is CAISESGREGETQYF. For the CDR3, the DNA is TGTGCCATCAGTGAGTCGGGCAGGGAGGGAGAGACCCAGTACTTC.

The chain recombines TRBV27 with TRBJ2-7; TRBD2 matches at 9 bases. After removal of 5 bases from V and 7 bases from J, the junction contained 12 bases not matched to a gene. Germline loops: CDR1 MNHEY, CDR2 SMNVEV (reference sequence). CDR3 size: 15 residues. DNA for the CDR3: TGTGCCAGCAGTACCCTAGCGGGGCCAGCTGGGGAGCAGTACTTC. Protein product: CASSTLAGPAGEQYF.

The chain employs TRBV18 and TRBJ2-6; D uncertain. Germline CDR1 reads KGHSH; CDR2 reads LQKENI. Deletions cut 6 bases from V and 4 bases from J, with 7 bases between. The CDR3 has 13 amino acids. CDR3: CASSPTGANVLTF. The DNA for the CDR3 is TGTGCCAGCTCGCCAACGGGGGCCAACGTCCTGACTTTC. Complete variable domain (other parts from reference TRBV18 and TRBJ2-6): NAGVMQNPRHLVRRRGQEARLRCSPMKGHSHVYWYRQLPEEGLKFMVYLQKENIIDESGMPKERFSAEFPKEGPSILRIQQVVRGDSAAYFCASSPTGANVLTFGAGSRLTVL.

The CDR3 here is CASSEGAYEQYF. Written as DNA, the CDR3 is TGTGCCAGTAGTGAGGGCGCCTACGAGCAGTACTTC. This rearrangement joins TRBV19 to TRBJ2-7; possible D gene TRBD2, 5 bases. The germline CDR1 and CDR2 sequences are LNHDA and SQIVND (reference sequence). The V gene lost 5 bases and the J gene lost 2 bases, with 7 bases spanning the gap. The CDR3 length is 12 residues. The variable domain in full, completed from reference TRBV19 and TRBJ2-7, reads DGGITQSPKYLFRKEGQNVTLSCEQNLNHDAMYWYRQDPGQGLRLIYYSQIVNDFQKGDIAEGYSVSREKKESFPLTVTSAQKNPTAFYLCASSEGAYEQYFGPGTRLTVT.

This chain connects TRBV7-9 to TRBJ2-3; 10 nucleotides line up with TRBD2. Losses at the gene ends were 2 bases for V and 4 bases for J; bases not matched to a gene: 3. The CDR3 runs 15 residues. CDR1 is SEHNR and CDR2 is FQNEAQ in the germline V gene (reference sequence). The CDR3 DNA is TGTGCCAGCAGCTTACTAGCGGGGGCCTCAGATACGCAGTATTTT. Residues: CASSLLAGASDTQYF.

The J gene is TRBJ1-2, the V gene TRBV27; D not certain. The CDR3 runs to 13 residues. CDR1 and CDR2 (germline): MNHEY, SMNVEV (reference sequence). Trimming took 4 bases from V and 1 from J, leaving 7 bases between them. The CDR3 region is CASSSTINYGYTF. The CDR3 bases are TGTGCCAGCAGTTCGACAATTAACTATGGCTACACCTTC.

There are a few counts of this clone. This chain joins TRBV7-9 and TRBJ1-2, with 8 bases that match TRBD1. The CDR3 covers 18 residues. With 0 bases clipped from V and 2 bases from J, the junction kept 11 bases outside the gene matches. Germline CDR1 and CDR2: SEHNR and FQNEAQ (reference sequence). This CDR3 is CASSLAREPGQANYGYTF. The CDR3 nucleotides read TGTGCCAGCAGCTTAGCCAGGGAACCGGGACAGGCCAACTATGGCTACACCTTC.

This chain connects TRBV19 to TRBJ2-2, with a possible D match to TRBD2 (5 bases). Germline V gives CDR1 LNHDA, CDR2 SQIVND (reference sequence). The CDR3 has 15 residues. V was pared by 6 bases and J by 0 bases, with 11 bases between. The CDR3, as DNA: TGTGCCAGTAGGGGAAGCGGAGCGAACACCGGGGAGCTGTTTTTT. It translates to CASRGSGANTGELFF. The whole variable domain, filled in from reference TRBV19 and TRBJ2-2, reads DGGITQSPKYLFRKEGQNVTLSCEQNLNHDAMYWYRQDPGQGLRLIYYSQIVNDFQKGDIAEGYSVSREKKESFPLTVTSAQKNPTAFYLCASRGSGANTGELFFGEGSRLTVL.

V is TRBV5-1 and J is TRBJ2-7; the D gene is possibly TRBD2 (6 bases). V lost 7 bases, J lost 2 bases, and 19 bases lay in between. This CDR3 comprises 15 residues. In germline, CDR1 is SGHRS, CDR2 YFSETQ. The CDR3: CASGPGGTDPYEQYF. CDR3 sequence (DNA): TGCGCCAGCGGACCCGGAGGGACGGATCCCTACGAGCAGTACTTC.

Only a few counts were recorded for this clone. CDR3 protein: CASKTDRGRNQPQHF. The CDR3 region has the DNA TGTGCCAGCAAAACGGACAGGGGAAGAAATCAGCCCCAGCATTTT. V and J are TRBV2 and TRBJ1-5; 9 positions agree with TRBD1. Germline loops: CDR1 SNHLY, CDR2 FYNNEI. The CDR3 spans 15 residues. V lost 7 bases, J lost 4 bases, and 8 bases stayed unmatched.

The rearrangement uses TRBV5-1 and TRBJ1-1; 7 bases match TRBD1. Losses at the gene ends were 3 bases for V and 1 base for J; bases not matched to a gene: 12. CDR1 and CDR2 (germline): SGHRS, YFSETQ. This CDR3 has 17 residues. The CDR3 is CASSSLYRGIGNTEAFF. The CDR3 region has the DNA TGCGCCAGCAGCTCCCTATACAGGGGAATAGGGAACACTGAAGCTTTCTTT.

The chain couples TRBV7-9 to TRBJ1-5; D gene unclear. Trimming removed 7 bases at V and 5 bases at J, with 12 bases between. Germline V gene sequence: CDR1 SEHNR, CDR2 FQNEAQ (reference sequence). The CDR3 loop spans 13 amino acids. CDR3: CASTPDPDQPQHF. As DNA, the CDR3 is TGTGCCAGCACCCCCGACCCGGATCAGCCCCAGCATTTT.

The chain joins TRBV2 to TRBJ2-1; unclear D gene. This CDR3 has 11 amino acids. The ends were cut back, 6 bases at V and 4 bases at J, with 4 bases in the middle. CDR1 is SNHLY and CDR2 is FYNNEI in the germline V gene. The DNA for the CDR3 is TGTGCCAGCAGCTTGTACAATGAGCAGTTCTTC. This sequence encodes CASSLYNEQFF.

The rearrangement uses TRBV5-6 and TRBJ2-7; D unclear. Germline CDR1 and CDR2: SGHDT and YYEEEE. The CDR3 spans 13 residues. Trimming removed 0 bases from V and 1 base from J, with 5 bases in between. For the CDR3, the DNA is TGTGCCAGCAGCTTGGGCAGATCCTACGAGCAGTACTTC. It specifies CASSLGRSYEQYF.

This rearrangement joins TRBV19 to TRBJ1-1; D unclear. CDR3 length equals 13 residues. Looked up from germline, CDR1 is LNHDA and CDR2 is SQIVND (reference sequence). The germline V and J ends were trimmed by 6 bases and 3 bases, with 11 bases remaining between them. The CDR3 nucleotides read TGTGCCAGTAGGGGCGCGGGGTACACTGAAGCTTTCTTT. Protein sequence: CASRGAGYTEAFF. Supplemented by reference TRBV19 and TRBJ1-1, the full variable domain reads DGGITQSPKYLFRKEGQNVTLSCEQNLNHDAMYWYRQDPGQGLRLIYYSQIVNDFQKGDIAEGYSVSREKKESFPLTVTSAQKNPTAFYLCASRGAGYTEAFFGQGTRLTVV.

This clone was counted only a few times. The rearrangement joins TRBV5-5 to TRBJ1-2, with D possibly matching TRBD1 (5 bases). The CDR3 is 12 residues long. Germline CDR1 and CDR2: SGHKS and YYEKEE (reference sequence). V gave up 1 base and J gave up 10 bases, with 11 bases separating them. The CDR3, as DNA: TGTGCCAGCAGCTTGCGAGGGGATTACTACACCTTC. Its translation: CASSLRGDYYTF.

V gene TRBV30 combines with J gene TRBJ1-6; 11 bases match TRBD1. Trimming took 5 bases from V and 9 from J; bases not matched to a gene: 3. This CDR3 contains 13 residues. Germline values: CDR1 GTSNPN, CDR2 SVGIG (reference sequence). CDR3 protein: CAWGDRGFSPLHF. DNA for the CDR3: TGTGCCTGGGGGGACAGGGGGTTTTCACCCCTCCACTTT. Combining the CDR3 with reference TRBV30 and TRBJ1-6 gives the whole variable domain SQTIHQWPATLVQPVGSPLSLECTVEGTSNPNLYWYRQAAGRGLQLLFYSVGIGQISSEVPQNLSASRPQDRQFILSSKKLLLSDSGFYLCAWGDRGFSPLHFGNGTRLTVT.